This TCR beta chain comes out of a study of vaccination and CD4 T cells after COVID-19. Study-wide context: The post-vaccine samples came a median roughly 70 days after dose two (range 14 to 241). In culture, cells were exposed to overlapping spike peptides from SARS-CoV-2, HCoV-NL63, HCoV-OC43 and HCoV-229E.

Study observations and caveats: From approximately 23 to 38, the median of SARS-CoV-2-reactive clonotypes rose without reaching significance.

Looked up from germline, CDR1 is ENHRY and CDR2 is SYGVKD. The junction had 6 bases not matched to a gene; V was cut back by 3 bases and J by 10 bases. The CDR3 covers 14 residues. Sequencing of cultured CD4+ T cell DNA used the Oncomine TCR Beta short-read assay. TCRdb fed the PCR reads into MiXCR, producing one record per CDR3 protein. The repertoire holds about 9,800 distinct CDR3 sequences, with around 38% as singletons. As for this clonotype: Its antigen is unknown.

Indicated treatment: roughly ten-day PBMC culture with coronavirus spike peptide pools or control peptides (ViraFEST assay). Collection of the unexposed donor's CD4+ T cells took place before the COVID-19 pandemic (2011-2018). ViraFEST relied on peptide pools to expand antigen-specific T cells; the TCRs were sequenced afterward. The sequenced sample was CD4+ T cells from blood, cultured in vitro. V gene TRBV10-3 combines with J gene TRBJ1-6, with 7 bases identical to TRBD1. The clonotype comes from a human donor in good health. CDR3 protein: CAISDSGGGSPLHF. The CDR3 region has the DNA TGTGCCATCAGTGACTCAGGGGGTGGCTCACCCCTCCACTTT.